This TCR beta chain is drawn from a study of T cell changes during pregnancy in multiple sclerosis. The germline CDR1 and CDR2 sequences are LNHNV and YYDKDF (reference sequence). Germline trimming cut 7 bases from V and 4 bases from J; bases unmatched to any gene: 10. The length of the CDR3 is 16 residues. Produced via immunoSEQ multiplex PCR; TCRdb's table is partial and in-frame only. The table records fewer than 50,000 clones, about nine tenths of them present only once. This clone has just one count. This sequence originates from a female donor in good health, enrolled as a control in a pregnancy study. The rearrangement uses TRBV15 and TRBJ2-1; 10 bases agree with TRBD2. The starting material was peripheral blood, obtained in the second trimester of pregnancy. CDR3 protein: CATIMASGSQYNEQFF. CDR3 DNA: TGTGCCACCATCATGGCTAGCGGGAGTCAATACAATGAGCAGTTCTTC.